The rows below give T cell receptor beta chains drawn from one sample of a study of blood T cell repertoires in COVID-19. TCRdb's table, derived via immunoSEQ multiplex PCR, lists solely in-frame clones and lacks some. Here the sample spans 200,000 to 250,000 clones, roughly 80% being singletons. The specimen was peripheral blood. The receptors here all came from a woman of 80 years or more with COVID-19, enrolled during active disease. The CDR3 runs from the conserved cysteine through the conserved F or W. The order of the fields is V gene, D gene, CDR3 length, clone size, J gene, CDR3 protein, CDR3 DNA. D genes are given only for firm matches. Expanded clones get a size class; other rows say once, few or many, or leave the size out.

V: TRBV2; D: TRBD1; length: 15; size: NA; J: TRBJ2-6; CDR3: CASSEAGQRYHVLTF; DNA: TGTGCCAGCAGTGAAGCGGGACAGCGGTATCACGTCCTGACTTTC
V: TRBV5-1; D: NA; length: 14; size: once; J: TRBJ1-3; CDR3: CASSDRSPGNTIYF; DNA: TGCGCCAGCAGCGACAGATCCCCTGGAAACACCATATATTTT
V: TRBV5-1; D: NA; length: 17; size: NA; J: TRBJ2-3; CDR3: CASSLAPGIGNTDTQYF; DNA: TGCGCCAGCAGCTTGGCCCCAGGTATCGGGAACACAGATACGCAGTATTTT
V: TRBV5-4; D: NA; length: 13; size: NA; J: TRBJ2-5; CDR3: CASSEQGRETQYF; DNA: TGTGCCAGCAGCGAACAGGGCAGGGAGACCCAGTACTTC
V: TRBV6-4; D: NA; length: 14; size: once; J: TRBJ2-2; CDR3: CASSDRGNTGELFF; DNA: TGTGCCAGCAGTGACAGGGGGAACACCGGGGAGCTGTTTTTT
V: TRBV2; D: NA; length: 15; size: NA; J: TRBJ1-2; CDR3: CASSPSGSGIYGYTF; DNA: TGTGCCAGCAGCCCCAGTGGATCAGGAATCTATGGCTACACCTTC
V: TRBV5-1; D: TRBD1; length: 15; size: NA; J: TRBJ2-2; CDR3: CASLEGQGRTGELFF; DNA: TGCGCCTCCCTTGAGGGACAGGGTAGGACCGGGGAGCTGTTTTTT
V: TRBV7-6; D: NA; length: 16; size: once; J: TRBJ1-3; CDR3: CASSLGAAASGNTIYF; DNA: TGTGCCAGCAGCTTAGGGGCAGCCGCCTCTGGAAACACCATATATTTT
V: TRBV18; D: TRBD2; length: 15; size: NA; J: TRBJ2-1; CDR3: CASSALAGAGNEQFF; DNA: TGTGCCAGCTCAGCCCTAGCGGGGGCGGGGAATGAGCAGTTCTTC
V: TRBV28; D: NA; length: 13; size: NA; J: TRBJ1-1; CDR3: CASSTPGRAEAFF; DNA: TGTGCCAGCAGTACCCCTGGCAGGGCTGAAGCTTTCTTT
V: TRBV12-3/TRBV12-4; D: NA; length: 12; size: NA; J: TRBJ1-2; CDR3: CASSYTGSGYTF; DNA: TGTGCCAGCAGTTATACAGGGAGTGGCTACACCTTC
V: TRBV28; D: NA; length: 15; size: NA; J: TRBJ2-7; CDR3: CASSPRFAGRDEQYF; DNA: TGTGCCAGCAGCCCCCGGTTTGCGGGTAGGGACGAGCAGTACTTC
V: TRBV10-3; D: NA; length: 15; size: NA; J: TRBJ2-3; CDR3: CAIGPGIEKTDTQYF; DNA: TGTGCCATCGGGCCGGGGATCGAAAAGACAGATACGCAGTATTTT
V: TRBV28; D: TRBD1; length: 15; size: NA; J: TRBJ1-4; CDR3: CASSSLQGLNEKLFF; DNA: TGTGCCAGCAGTTCCTTACAGGGGCTAAATGAAAAACTGTTTTTT
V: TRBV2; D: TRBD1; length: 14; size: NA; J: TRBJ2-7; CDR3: CASIGGQGDYEQYF; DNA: TGTGCCAGCATAGGAGGACAGGGGGACTACGAGCAGTACTTC
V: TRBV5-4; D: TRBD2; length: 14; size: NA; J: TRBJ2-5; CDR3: CASSDRSGGETQYF; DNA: TGTGCCAGCAGCGACCGTAGCGGGGGCGAGACCCAGTACTTC
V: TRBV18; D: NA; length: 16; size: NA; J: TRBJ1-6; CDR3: CASSPMRSSYNSPLHF; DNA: TGTGCCAGCTCACCAATGAGAAGCTCCTATAATTCACCCCTCCACTTT
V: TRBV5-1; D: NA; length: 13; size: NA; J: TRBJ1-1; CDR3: CASSLKGLTEAFF; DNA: TGCGCCAGCAGCCTCAAGGGACTCACTGAAGCTTTCTTT
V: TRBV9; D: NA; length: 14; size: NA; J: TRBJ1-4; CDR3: CASSVAGGNEKLFF; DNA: TGTGCCAGCAGCGTAGCAGGAGGGAATGAAAAACTGTTTTTT
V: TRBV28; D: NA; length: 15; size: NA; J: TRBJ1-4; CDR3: CASSSAGGRGEKLFF; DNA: TGTGCCAGCAGTTCGGCGGGAGGTCGCGGGGAAAAACTGTTTTTT
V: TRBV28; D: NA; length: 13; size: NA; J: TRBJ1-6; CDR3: CALEGQRGSPLHF; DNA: TGTGCCCTCGAAGGTCAAAGGGGGTCACCCCTCCACTTT
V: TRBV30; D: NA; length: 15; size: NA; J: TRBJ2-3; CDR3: CAWSNSGLSTDTQYF; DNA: TGTGCCTGGAGTAACAGCGGGCTTAGCACAGATACGCAGTATTTT
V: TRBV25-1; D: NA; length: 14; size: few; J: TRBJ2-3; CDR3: CASRGLLLSDTQYF; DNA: TGTGCCAGCAGGGGCCTCCTTCTCTCAGATACGCAGTATTTT
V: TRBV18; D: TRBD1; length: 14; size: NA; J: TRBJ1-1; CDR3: CASSPTGGNTEAFF; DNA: TGTGCCAGCTCACCAACAGGGGGGAACACTGAAGCTTTCTTT
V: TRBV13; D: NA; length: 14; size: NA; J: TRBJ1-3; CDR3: CASSSYRAGNTIYF; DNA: TGTGCCAGCAGCTCGTACAGGGCTGGAAACACCATATATTTT
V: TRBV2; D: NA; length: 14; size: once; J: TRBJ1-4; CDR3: CASSPTGVGEKLFF; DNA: TGTGCCAGCAGTCCAACGGGGGTAGGGGAAAAACTGTTTTTT
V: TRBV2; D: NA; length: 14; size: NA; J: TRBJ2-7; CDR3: CASSEDGADYEQYF; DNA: TGTGCCAGCAGTGAAGATGGGGCAGACTACGAGCAGTACTTC
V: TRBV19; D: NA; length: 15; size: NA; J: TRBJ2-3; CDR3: CASRGRGWSTDTQYF; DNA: TGTGCCAGTAGGGGAAGGGGGTGGAGCACAGATACGCAGTATTTT
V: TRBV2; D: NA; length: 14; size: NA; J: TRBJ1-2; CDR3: CASNRTPYNYGYTF; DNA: TGTGCCAGCAATAGGACACCCTATAACTATGGCTACACCTTC
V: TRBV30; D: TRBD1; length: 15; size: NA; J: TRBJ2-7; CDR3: CAWRLTGTGLYEQYF; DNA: TGTGCCTGGAGATTAACCGGGACAGGGCTCTACGAGCAGTACTTC
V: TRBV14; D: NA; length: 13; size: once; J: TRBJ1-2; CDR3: CASSHDRFYGYTF; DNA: TGTGCCAGCAGCCACGACAGGTTCTATGGCTACACCTTC
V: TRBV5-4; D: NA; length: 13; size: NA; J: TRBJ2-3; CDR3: CASSSRGTDTQYF; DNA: TGTGCCAGCAGCTCCAGGGGCACAGATACGCAGTATTTT
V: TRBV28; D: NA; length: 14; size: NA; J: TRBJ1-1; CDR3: CASRGTFMNTEAFF; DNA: TGTGCCAGCAGGGGGACATTCATGAACACTGAAGCTTTCTTT
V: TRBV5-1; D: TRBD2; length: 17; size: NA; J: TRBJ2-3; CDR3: CASSPRLAGGDTDTQYF; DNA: TGCGCCAGCAGCCCAAGACTAGCGGGGGGGGACACAGATACGCAGTATTTT
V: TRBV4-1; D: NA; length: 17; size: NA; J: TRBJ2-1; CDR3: CASSQDEKQGSYNEQFF; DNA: TGCGCCAGCAGCCAAGATGAGAAACAGGGTTCCTACAATGAGCAGTTCTTC
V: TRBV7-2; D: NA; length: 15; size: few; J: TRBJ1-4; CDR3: CASSFGAATNEKLFF; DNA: TGTGCCAGCAGCTTTGGGGCAGCAACTAATGAAAAACTGTTTTTT
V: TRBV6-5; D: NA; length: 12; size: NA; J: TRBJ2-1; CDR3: CASRLTGNEQFF; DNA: TGTGCCAGCAGATTGACAGGCAATGAGCAGTTCTTC
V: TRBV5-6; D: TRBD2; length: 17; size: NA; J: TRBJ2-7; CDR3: CASSPYRLAGGRYEQYF; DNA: TGTGCCAGCAGCCCCTACAGACTAGCGGGGGGACGGTACGAGCAGTACTTC
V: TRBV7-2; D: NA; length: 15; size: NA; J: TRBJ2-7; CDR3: CASSLEHSSSYEQYF; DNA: TGTGCCAGCAGCTTAGAGCACTCAAGCTCCTACGAGCAGTACTTC
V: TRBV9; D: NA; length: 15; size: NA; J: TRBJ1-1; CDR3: CASSVGGFSNTEAFF; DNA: TGTGCCAGCAGTGTCGGGGGATTCTCGAACACTGAAGCTTTCTTT
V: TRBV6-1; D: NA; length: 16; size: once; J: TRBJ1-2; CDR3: CASSEALPYWREGYTF; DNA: TGTGCCAGCAGTGAAGCGCTGCCGTATTGGCGGGAGGGCTACACCTTC
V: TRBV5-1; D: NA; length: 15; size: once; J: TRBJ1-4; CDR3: CASSPQSRSGEKLFF; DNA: TGCGCCAGCAGCCCACAGAGCAGGTCTGGTGAAAAACTGTTTTTT
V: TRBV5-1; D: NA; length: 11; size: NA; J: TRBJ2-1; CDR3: CASSLALEQFF; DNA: TGCGCCAGCAGCTTGGCCCTGGAGCAGTTCTTC
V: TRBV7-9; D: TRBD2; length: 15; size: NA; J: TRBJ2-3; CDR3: CASSSGEAGLDTQYF; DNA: TGTGCCAGCAGCTCTGGGGAAGCGGGACTAGATACGCAGTATTTT
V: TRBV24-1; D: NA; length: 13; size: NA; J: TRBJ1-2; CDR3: CATSYGANYGYTF; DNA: TGTGCCACCAGTTACGGGGCTAACTATGGCTACACCTTC
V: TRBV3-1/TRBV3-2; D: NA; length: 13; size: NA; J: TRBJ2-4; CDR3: CASSHLGQGIQYF; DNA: TGTGCCAGCAGCCACCTAGGACAAGGCATTCAGTACTTC
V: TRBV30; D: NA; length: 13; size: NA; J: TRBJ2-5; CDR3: CAWSPISGETQYF; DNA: TGTGCCTGGAGCCCCATTTCAGGGGAGACCCAGTACTTC
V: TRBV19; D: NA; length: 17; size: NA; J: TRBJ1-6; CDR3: CASSILEGGAPESPLHF; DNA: TGTGCCAGTAGTATTTTGGAGGGGGGGGCGCCGGAATCACCCCTCCACTTT
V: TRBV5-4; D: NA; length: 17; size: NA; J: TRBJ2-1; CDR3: CASTLNRGGGGLNEQFF; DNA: TGTGCCAGCACTTTAAACAGGGGAGGAGGGGGGTTGAATGAGCAGTTCTTC
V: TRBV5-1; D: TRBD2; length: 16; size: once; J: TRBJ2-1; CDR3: CASSLAEAGARDEQFF; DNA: TGCGCCAGCAGCTTGGCCGAAGCGGGGGCGCGGGATGAGCAGTTCTTC
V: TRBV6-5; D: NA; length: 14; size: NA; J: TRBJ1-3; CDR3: CASSYGSSGNTIYF; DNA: TGTGCCAGCAGTTATGGGAGCTCTGGAAACACCATATATTTT
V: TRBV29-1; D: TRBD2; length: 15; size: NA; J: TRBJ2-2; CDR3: CSVGKASGGTGELFF; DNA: TGCAGCGTTGGAAAGGCTAGCGGGGGCACCGGGGAGCTGTTTTTT
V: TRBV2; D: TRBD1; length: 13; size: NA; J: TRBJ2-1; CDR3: CASSLDRVYEQFF; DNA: TGTGCCAGCAGTCTCGACAGGGTCTATGAGCAGTTCTTC
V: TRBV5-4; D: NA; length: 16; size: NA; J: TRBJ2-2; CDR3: CASSLGATWDTGELFF; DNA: TGTGCCAGCAGCCTAGGGGCAACCTGGGACACCGGGGAGCTGTTTTTT
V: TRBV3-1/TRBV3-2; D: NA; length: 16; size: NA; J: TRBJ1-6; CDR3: CASSLRAGFFGTPLHF; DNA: TGTGCCAGCAGCCTCCGAGCAGGTTTCTTTGGAACACCCCTCCACTTT
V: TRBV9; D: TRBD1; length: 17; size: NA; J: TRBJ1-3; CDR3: CASSARQGAFAGNTIYF; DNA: TGTGCCAGCAGCGCCCGCCAGGGGGCGTTTGCTGGAAACACCATATATTTT